This TCR beta chain appears in the sequencing data of a study of tumor and adjacent non-tumor tissue in lung cancer. Study findings and constraints: Top 100 clones took a larger repertoire share in normal lung.

The library came from three nested PCR rounds adapted from ARM-PCR protocols. Using its own MiXCR run on the multiplex PCR reads, TCRdb lists one record per CDR3 protein. The sample carries 91,000 or so distinct CDR3 sequences, about 70% recorded once. Concerning this clonotype itself: The antigen is undetermined.

The template was RNA from unsorted bulk tissue. The origin of this receptor is a man between 60 and 70 years old with non-small cell lung cancer. The sample consisted of lung tumor tissue.

CDR3 sequence reads: CSARFEGRNQPQHF. CDR3 in DNA: TGCAGTGCTAGATTCGAGGGAAGGAATCAGCCCCAGCATTTT. The J gene is TRBJ1-5, the V gene TRBV20-1; no definite D call. The V end lost 2 bases, the J end lost 4 bases, and 12 bases lay between the germline ends. Germline CDR1 is DFQATT and CDR2 is SNEGSKA (reference sequence). CDR3 length: 14 amino acids.